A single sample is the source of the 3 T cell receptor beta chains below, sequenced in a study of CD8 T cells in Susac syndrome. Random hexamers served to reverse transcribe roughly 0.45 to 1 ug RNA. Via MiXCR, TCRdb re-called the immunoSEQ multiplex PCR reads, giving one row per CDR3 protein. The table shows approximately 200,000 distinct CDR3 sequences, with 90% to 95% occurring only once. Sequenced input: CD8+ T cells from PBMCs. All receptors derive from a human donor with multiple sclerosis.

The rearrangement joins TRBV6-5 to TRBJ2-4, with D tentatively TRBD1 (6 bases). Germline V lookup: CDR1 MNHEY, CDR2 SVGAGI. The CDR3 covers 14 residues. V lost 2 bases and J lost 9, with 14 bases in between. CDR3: CASSYGGGSGIQYF. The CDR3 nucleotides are TGTGCCAGCAGTTACGGGGGCGGTAGTGGCATTCAGTACTTC.

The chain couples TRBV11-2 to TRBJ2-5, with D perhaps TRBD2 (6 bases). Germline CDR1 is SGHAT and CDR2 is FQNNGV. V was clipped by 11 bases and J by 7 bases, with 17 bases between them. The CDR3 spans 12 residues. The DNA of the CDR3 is TGTGCCGGCCTGACGGGGGTGGGGACCCAGTACTTC. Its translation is CAGLTGVGTQYF.

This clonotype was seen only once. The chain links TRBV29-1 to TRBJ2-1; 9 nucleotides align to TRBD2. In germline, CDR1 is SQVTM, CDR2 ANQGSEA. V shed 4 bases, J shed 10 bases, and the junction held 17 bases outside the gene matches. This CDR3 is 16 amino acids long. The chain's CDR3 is CSVGGSGGSAINEQFF. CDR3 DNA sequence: TGCAGCGTTGGAGGAAGCGGGGGGTCAGCAATTAACGAGCAGTTCTTC.